This T cell receptor beta chain was captured by sequencing in a study of response to subunit inactivated influenza vaccine. TCRdb independently ran MiXCR on the RT-PCR reads; one entry per CDR3 protein. The repertoire holds a few hundred thousand distinct CDR3 sequences, with more than 10% as singletons. Study-wide points: Authors suggested few new T cells are recruited by each seasonal influenza vaccination.

This clonotype was seen at least ten times. The antigen remains unidentified. The sequencing used non-naive T cells sorted from PBMCs, collected roughly 2 weeks before vaccination. This TCR came from a man in his fifties or sixties who received an inactivated influenza vaccine.

The CDR3 loop is CASSPTGGTYNEQFF. The CDR3 DNA reads TGTGCCAGCAGTCCCACGGGCGGGACGTACAATGAGCAGTTCTTC. V usage is TRBV6-1 and J usage is TRBJ2-1; D is possibly TRBD2 (6 bases). The germline gives CDR1 MNHNS, CDR2 SASEGT. CDR3 size: 15 residues. V gave up 5 bases and J gave up 4 bases, with 15 bases separating them.